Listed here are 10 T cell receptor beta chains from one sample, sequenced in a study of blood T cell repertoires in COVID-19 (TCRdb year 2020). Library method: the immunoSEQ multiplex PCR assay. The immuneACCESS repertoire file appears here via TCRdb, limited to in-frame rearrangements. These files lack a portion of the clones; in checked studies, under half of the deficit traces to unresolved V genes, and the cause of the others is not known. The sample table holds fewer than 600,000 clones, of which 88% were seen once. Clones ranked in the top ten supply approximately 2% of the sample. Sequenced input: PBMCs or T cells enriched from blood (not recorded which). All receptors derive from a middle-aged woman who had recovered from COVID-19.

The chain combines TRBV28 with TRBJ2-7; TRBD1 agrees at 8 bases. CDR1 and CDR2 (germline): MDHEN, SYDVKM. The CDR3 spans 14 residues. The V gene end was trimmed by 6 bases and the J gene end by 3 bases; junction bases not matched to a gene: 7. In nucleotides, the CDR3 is TGTGCCAGCAGCCCCGGGACAGGCTTCTACGAGCAGTACTTC. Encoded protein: CASSPGTGFYEQYF.

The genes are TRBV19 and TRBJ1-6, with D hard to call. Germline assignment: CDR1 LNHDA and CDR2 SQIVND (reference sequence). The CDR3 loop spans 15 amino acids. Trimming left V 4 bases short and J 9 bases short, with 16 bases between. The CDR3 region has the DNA TGTGCCAGTAGTAGATACGACGGTCCGGGTTCACCCCTCCACTTT. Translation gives CASSRYDGPGSPLHF.

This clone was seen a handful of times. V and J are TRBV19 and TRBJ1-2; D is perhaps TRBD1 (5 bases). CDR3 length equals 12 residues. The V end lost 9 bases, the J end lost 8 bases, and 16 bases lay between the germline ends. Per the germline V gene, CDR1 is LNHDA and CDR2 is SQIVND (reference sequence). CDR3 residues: CASSDRGWGYTF. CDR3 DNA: TGTGCCAGCTCCGATAGGGGCTGGGGCTACACCTTC.

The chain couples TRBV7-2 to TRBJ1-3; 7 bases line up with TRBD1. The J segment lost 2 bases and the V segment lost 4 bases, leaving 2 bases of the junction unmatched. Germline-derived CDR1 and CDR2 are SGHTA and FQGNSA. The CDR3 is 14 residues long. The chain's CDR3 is CASSSQGTGNTIYF. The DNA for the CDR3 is TGTGCCAGCAGCTCACAGGGGACTGGAAACACCATATATTTT.

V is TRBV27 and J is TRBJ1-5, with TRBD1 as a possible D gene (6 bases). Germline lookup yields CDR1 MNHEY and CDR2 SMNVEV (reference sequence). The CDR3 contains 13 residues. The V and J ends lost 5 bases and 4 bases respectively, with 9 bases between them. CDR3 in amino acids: CASSGQYNQPQHF. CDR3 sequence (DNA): TGTGCCAGCAGTGGACAGTATAATCAGCCCCAGCATTTT.

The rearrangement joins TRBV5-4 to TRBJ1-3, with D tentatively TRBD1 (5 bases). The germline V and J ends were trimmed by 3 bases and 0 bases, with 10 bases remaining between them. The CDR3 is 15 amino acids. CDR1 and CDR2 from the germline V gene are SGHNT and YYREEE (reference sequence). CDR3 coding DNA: TGTGCCAGCAGCTCCCGGGACTACTCTGGAAACACCATATATTTT. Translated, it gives CASSSRDYSGNTIYF.

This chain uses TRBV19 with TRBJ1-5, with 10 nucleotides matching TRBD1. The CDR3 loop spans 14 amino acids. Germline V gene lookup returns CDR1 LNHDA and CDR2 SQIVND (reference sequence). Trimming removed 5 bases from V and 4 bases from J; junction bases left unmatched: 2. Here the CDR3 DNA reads TGTGCCAGTAGTTGGGGACAGGGGAATCAGCCCCAGCATTTT. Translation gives CASSWGQGNQPQHF.

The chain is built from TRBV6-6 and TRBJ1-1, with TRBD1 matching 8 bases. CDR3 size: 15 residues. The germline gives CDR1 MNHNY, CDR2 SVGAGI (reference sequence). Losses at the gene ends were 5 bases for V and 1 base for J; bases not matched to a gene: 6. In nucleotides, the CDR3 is TGTGCCAGCAGTCCCCGGACAGGGTCGAACACTGAAGCTTTCTTT. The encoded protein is CASSPRTGSNTEAFF.

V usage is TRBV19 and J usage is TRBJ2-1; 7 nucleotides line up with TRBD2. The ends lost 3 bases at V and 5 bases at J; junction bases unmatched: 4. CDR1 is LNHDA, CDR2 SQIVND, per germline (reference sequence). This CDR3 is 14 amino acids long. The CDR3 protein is CASSMGEGHNEQFF. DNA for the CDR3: TGTGCCAGTAGTATGGGGGAGGGCCACAATGAGCAGTTCTTC.

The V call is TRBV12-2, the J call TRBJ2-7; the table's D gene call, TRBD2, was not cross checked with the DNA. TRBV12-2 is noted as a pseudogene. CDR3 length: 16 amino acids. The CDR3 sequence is CASRLSSQRDSYEQYF. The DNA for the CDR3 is TGTGCAAGTCGCTTATCTTCGCAGCGGGACTCCTACGAGCAGTACTTC.